This entry is about one T cell receptor beta chain. Its antigen is not known. Healthy donors had no documented immune events, such as infections, while sampled. Assay: immunoSEQ multiplex PCR; the TCRdb copy retains only in-frame clones and omits some. Of roughly 84,000 clones detected, 70% to 90% appear once; the ten largest clones hold roughly 7.7%. This CDR3 is 15 amino acids long. In germline, CDR1 is MNHEY, CDR2 SVGAGI. V dropped 6 bases and J dropped 3 bases, with 14 bases sitting between them. The data originate from a study of identifying expanded T cells in peripheral blood. Broader study findings: Technical replicates showed about 1.1 changed clones; roughly two weeks 15 to 20; four weeks 19. Variance in clone template counts between approximately 2-week samples significantly increased with total template count across all healthy donors.

The rearrangement uses TRBV6-5 and TRBJ2-2; possibly TRBD1 for D (8 bases). The sequence was obtained from a person aged 18 to 70 in good health. The sequenced sample was blood. Here the CDR3 reads CASSRTGGDTGELFF. For the CDR3, the DNA is TGTGCCAGCAGCCGTACAGGGGGGGACACCGGGGAGCTGTTTTTT.